The TCR beta chain under discussion was sequenced for a study of shared clonotypes between healthy human individuals. Whole-study context: Plates per donor: three CD4 naive, three CD4 memory, two CD8 naive, one CD8 memory. Study outcomes and limitations: Clonotypes that were shared across several donors made up around 5% of naive CD4 clonotypes.

CDR3 length: 15 residues. V lost 6 bases and J lost 5; bases outside the gene matches: 9. The germline V gene encodes CDR1 MDHEN and CDR2 SYDVKM. Concerning this clone itself: What it recognizes is unknown.

Clones were sequenced by immunoSEQ multiplex PCR, and TCRdb holds only the in-frame ones, with some missing. In the table there are 2 million to 2.5 million clones, around 93% of which are singletons. The receptor comes from a man aged 18 to 29 in good health. Some clones in this sample may be carry-over from other donors' samples. Material for sequencing was naive CD4+ T cells from PBMCs. Documented subset: CD45RA+ positively selected. The chain is built from TRBV28 and TRBJ1-1; 10 positions match TRBD1. The DNA for the CDR3 is TGTGCCAGCAGGACAGGGGGCGATGTGAGAACTGAAGCTTTCTTT. Protein product: CASRTGGDVRTEAFF.